This TCR beta chain was obtained from a study of CD8 T cells in Susac syndrome. General observations from the study: The TCR sequencing and HLA analysis in the study involved a relatively small number of individuals, as the study acknowledged.

Comment on this clonotype: The antigen remains undetermined.

As controls, healthy donors matched for age and sex were used. Isolation of CD8+ and CD4+ T cells was performed negatively, whereas enrichment of TEMRA cells was done by FACS. The length of the CDR3 is 16 residues. CDR1 is SGHDT, CDR2 YYEEEE, per germline. With 3 bases clipped from V and 5 bases from J, the junction kept 8 bases outside the gene matches. Reverse transcription used about 0.45 to 1 ug RNA and random hexamers. TCRdb fed the immunoSEQ multiplex PCR reads into MiXCR, producing one record per CDR3 protein. The table lists 45,000 to 55,000 distinct CDR3 sequences, 80% to 95% of them singletons, with more than 0.45% in the top ten.

Source material: CD8+ T cells from PBMCs. The chain combines TRBV5-6 with TRBJ2-5, with TRBD2 matching 12 bases. The clonotype comes from a human donor in good health. The DNA of the CDR3 is TGTGCCAGCAGCTCCCTAGCGGGAGGGCCGGAGGAGACCCAGTACTTC. Its translation: CASSSLAGGPEETQYF.